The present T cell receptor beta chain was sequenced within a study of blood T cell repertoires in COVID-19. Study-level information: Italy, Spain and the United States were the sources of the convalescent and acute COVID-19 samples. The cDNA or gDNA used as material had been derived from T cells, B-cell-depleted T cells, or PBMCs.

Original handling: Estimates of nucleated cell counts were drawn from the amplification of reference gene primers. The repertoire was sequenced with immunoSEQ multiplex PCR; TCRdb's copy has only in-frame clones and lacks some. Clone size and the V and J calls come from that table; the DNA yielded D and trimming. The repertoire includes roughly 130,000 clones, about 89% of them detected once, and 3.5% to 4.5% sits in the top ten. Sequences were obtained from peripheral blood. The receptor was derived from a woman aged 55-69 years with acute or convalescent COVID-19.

CDR3 sequence reads: CASSLGAANNYGYTF. The CDR3 DNA is TGTGCCAGCAGCTTAGGGGCAGCTAATAACTATGGCTACACCTTC. The chain couples TRBV7-8 to TRBJ1-2; D unclear. V shed 1 base and J shed 1 base, with 10 bases lying between them. The CDR3 has 15 residues. Germline-derived CDR1 and CDR2 are SGHVS and FQNEAQ.